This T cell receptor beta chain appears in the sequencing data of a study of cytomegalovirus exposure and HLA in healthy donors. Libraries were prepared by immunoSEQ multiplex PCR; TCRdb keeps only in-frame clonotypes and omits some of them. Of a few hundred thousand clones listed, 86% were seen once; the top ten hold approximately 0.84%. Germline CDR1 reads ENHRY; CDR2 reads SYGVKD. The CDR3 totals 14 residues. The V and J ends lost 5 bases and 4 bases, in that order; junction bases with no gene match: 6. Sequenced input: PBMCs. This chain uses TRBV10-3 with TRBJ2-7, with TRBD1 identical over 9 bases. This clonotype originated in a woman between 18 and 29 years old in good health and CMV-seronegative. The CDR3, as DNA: TGTGCCATCAGTATGGCCGGGACAGGGTACGAGCAGTACTTC. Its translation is CAISMAGTGYEQYF.